These 4 T cell receptor beta chains originate from one sample sequenced in a study of T cell responses to AZD1222 COVID-19 vaccine. Sequenced by immunoSEQ multiplex PCR; TCRdb stores in-frame clones only, minus some. The data hold 85,000 to 100,000 clones, with around 90% observed a single time. This material consisted of peripheral blood, taken 28 days after the second AZD1222 dose. The receptors originated from an adult who received the AZD1222 COVID-19 vaccine.

The chain joins TRBV19 to TRBJ1-5, with TRBD1 as a possible D gene (5 bases). Trimming shortened V by 1 base and J by 7 bases, and 8 bases separated the two germline ends. Germline V lookup: CDR1 LNHDA, CDR2 SQIVND (reference sequence). This CDR3 has 13 residues. Here the CDR3 DNA reads TGTGCCAGTAGTATAGGGGGGAAACAGCCCCAGCATTTT. Its protein is CASSIGGKQPQHF.

This rearrangement joins TRBV9 to TRBJ2-3; D possibly corresponds to TRBD2 (5 bases). In germline, CDR1 is SGDLS, CDR2 YYNGEE. The CDR3 has 16 amino acids. Trimming cost V 1 base and J 5 bases, with 17 bases left between them. This CDR3 reads CASSVSPSPARDTQYF. CDR3 bases: TGTGCCAGCAGCGTAAGCCCTAGCCCGGCGAGAGATACGCAGTATTTT.

The CDR3 here is CASSQKQGAGETQYF. CDR3 sequence (DNA): TGCGCCAGCAGCCAAAAACAGGGGGCGGGGGAGACCCAGTACTTC. The chain carries TRBV4-1 and TRBJ2-5, with 9 bases fitting TRBD1. The CDR3 runs to 15 residues. Germline V lookup: CDR1 MGHRA, CDR2 YSYEKL. With 2 bases clipped from V and 5 bases from J, the junction kept 6 bases outside the gene matches.

The table lists this clone with a few counts. The rearrangement joins TRBV6-4 to TRBJ1-1; D unclear. Germline lookup yields CDR1 MRHNA and CDR2 SNTAGT. The length of the CDR3 is 13 residues. Trimming pared 3 bases from V and 5 bases from J, leaving 10 bases between. CDR3 bases: TGTGCCAGCAGTGAATCCCTGTGGACTGAAGCTTTCTTT. Its translation is CASSESLWTEAFF.